This T cell receptor (beta chain) was retrieved from a study of CD8 T cells in ankylosing spondylitis. CDR1 and CDR2 from the germline V gene are LGHDT and YNNKEL (reference sequence). Trimming removed 5 bases from V and 10 bases from J; junction bases left unmatched: 4. This CDR3 spans 12 amino acids. The TCR beta libraries were generated through quantitative 5'-RACE incorporating molecular barcodes. Each CDR3 protein gets one entry after TCRdb re-called the 5' RACE reads with MiXCR. The sample yields approximately 100,000 distinct CDR3 sequences, about 8.3% seen once. On this clonotype: What it binds is unknown.

General observations from the study: A TCR beta motif made of several highly homologous variants seemed typical of ankylosing spondylitis blood.

The chain recombines TRBV3-1 with TRBJ2-2; 7 bases fit TRBD2. The specimen was blood, either unsorted or a sorted T cell fraction (not recorded which). This TCR was sampled from a male donor with ankylosing spondylitis or in good health (not recorded which). CDR3: CASSSLAEELFF. DNA for the CDR3: TGTGCCAGCAGCTCTCTAGCGGAGGAGCTGTTTTTT.